Shown below are 11 T cell receptor beta chains from a single sample sequenced in a study of CD8+ T cells in alopecia areata. After isolation, RNA underwent reverse transcription to generate cDNA as the sequencing template. Using immunoSEQ multiplex PCR, the repertoire was profiled, and TCRdb retains in-frame clones only, with some absent. The sample lists approximately 140,000 clones, 40% to 50% seen once, with less than 8% in the top ten. Sequences were obtained from CD4+ T cells sorted from blood. The source is a human donor with alopecia areata.

The chain uses TRBV11-2 and TRBJ2-5, with D unresolved. Germline V gives CDR1 SGHAT, CDR2 FQNNGV. The germline V and J ends were trimmed by 1 base and 4 bases, with 13 bases remaining between them. The CDR3 loop spans 15 amino acids. CDR3 in DNA: TGTGCCAGCAGCTTAGGAGGTGGGATAGGAGAGACCCAGTACTTC. Translated, it gives CASSLGGGIGETQYF.

The rearrangement uses TRBV6-5 and TRBJ2-3; the D call may be TRBD1 or TRBD2 (7 bases each). Trimming shortened V by 2 bases and J by 0 bases, and 12 bases separated the two germline ends. Germline CDR1 is MNHEY and CDR2 is SVGAGI. This CDR3 has 16 amino acids. The CDR3 DNA reads TGTGCCAGCAGTTACCAGGGGGGGACTAGCACAGATACGCAGTATTTT. Translation gives CASSYQGGTSTDTQYF.

The chain joins TRBV4-2 to TRBJ1-4; D not resolved. V gave up 4 bases and J gave up 8 bases, with 17 bases separating them. CDR1 and CDR2 (germline): LGHNA, YNFKEQ. CDR3 length: 15 amino acids. CDR3 coding DNA: TGTGCCAGCAGCCGTGAAGGCCTTTGGAAGGAAAAACTGTTTTTT. This sequence encodes CASSREGLWKEKLFF.

The rearrangement joins TRBV27 to TRBJ2-7; no firm D call. CDR1 and CDR2 (germline): MNHEY, SMNVEV (reference sequence). The CDR3 has 14 amino acids. The V end lost 4 bases, the J end lost 3 bases, and 13 bases lay between the germline ends. The CDR3 DNA follows: TGTGCCAGCAGTTCGTACGGCCCCTTCTACGAGCAGTACTTC. Encoded protein: CASSSYGPFYEQYF.

The gene calls are TRBV5-6 and TRBJ2-7; the D is unclear. Germline V CDR1 and CDR2: SGHDT, YYEEEE. V dropped 1 base and J dropped 0 bases, with 8 bases sitting between them. This CDR3 spans 14 amino acids. This CDR3 reads CASSLYGISYEQYF. CDR3 coding DNA: TGTGCCAGCAGCTTGTACGGAATCTCCTACGAGCAGTACTTC.

CDR3 bases: TGTGCCAGCAGAGCTTACAGGGAGTCGAGGTACGAGCAGTACTTC. It encodes CASRAYRESRYEQYF. The chain joins TRBV6-5 to TRBJ2-7; D possibly corresponds to TRBD1 (6 bases). CDR3 length: 15 amino acids. The V gene lost 6 bases and the J gene lost 4 bases, with 19 bases spanning the gap. CDR1 and CDR2 from the germline V gene are MNHEY and SVGAGI.

This clone appeared a few times. The CDR3 here is CASSQMTSGGQETQYF. The CDR3 DNA is TGTGCCAGCAGCCAAATGACTAGCGGGGGCCAAGAGACCCAGTACTTC. The chain has TRBV4-2 and TRBJ2-5, with 12 bases aligning to TRBD2. Per germline, CDR1 LGHNA and CDR2 YNFKEQ. The CDR3 extends over 16 amino acids. With V trimmed by 2 bases and J by 1 base, 2 bases remained unmatched.

The sample holds a few counts of this clone. This chain joins TRBV29-1 and TRBJ2-5; D remains ambiguous. Trimming took off 7 bases at V and 4 bases at J, with 13 bases between the two ends. The V gene's germline CDR1 is SQVTM and CDR2 ANQGSEA. The CDR3 contains 12 residues. CDR3 amino acids: CSALGPRETQYF. The CDR3 bases are TGCAGCGCCCTGGGCCCCAGAGAGACCCAGTACTTC.

The chain couples TRBV30 to TRBJ2-1, with 8 positions matching TRBD2. The CDR3 has 15 residues. V lost 2 bases and J lost 0; bases outside the gene matches: 3. CDR1 is GTSNPN and CDR2 is SVGIG in the germline V gene (reference sequence). CDR3 sequence (DNA): TGTGCCTGGAGTACCGGGACTAGCTCCTACAATGAGCAGTTCTTC. Protein: CAWSTGTSSYNEQFF.

This clone has a handful of counts. This sequence joins TRBV28 and TRBJ2-7, with 8 bases fitting TRBD1. The trim removed 6 bases at V and 4 bases at J, leaving 11 bases unmatched. The CDR3 consists of 15 residues. Germline CDR1 and CDR2: MDHEN and SYDVKM. This CDR3 is CASSSRTGTRYEQYF. CDR3 bases: TGTGCCAGCAGCTCCCGGACAGGGACGAGATACGAGCAGTACTTC.

The V gene is TRBV7-3, the J gene TRBJ1-1; D perhaps matches TRBD1 (6 bases). V was clipped by 5 bases and J by 2 bases, with 12 bases between them. This CDR3 comprises 14 residues. The V gene's germline CDR1 is SGHTA and CDR2 FQGTGA. CDR3 sequence reads: CASSMGTPNTEAFF. For the CDR3, the DNA is TGTGCCAGCAGCATGGGGACACCTAACACTGAAGCTTTCTTT.